The 25 T cell receptor beta chains in this list originate from one sample, sequenced in a study of CD8 T cells in Susac syndrome. The authors reverse transcribed roughly 0.5 to 1 ug RNA with random hexamers. In TCRdb, the immunoSEQ multiplex PCR reads were re-called with MiXCR into one record per CDR3 protein. The sample carries approximately 120,000 distinct CDR3 sequences, approximately 89% recorded once. Sequenced material: CD8+ T cells from PBMCs. Every receptor here comes from a human donor with multiple sclerosis.

The CDR3 loop reads CASSETFRGRGEAFF. The CDR3 bases are TGTGCCAGCAGTGAAACGTTTAGGGGACGGGGTGAAGCTTTCTTT. V and J are TRBV25-1 and TRBJ1-1; maybe TRBD1 (5 bases). The CDR3 contains 15 residues. V gave up 2 bases and J gave up 7 bases, with 17 bases separating them. CDR1 and CDR2 from the germline V gene are MGHDK and SYGVNS.

V gene TRBV7-9 combines with J gene TRBJ2-2; D is unresolved. The CDR3 is 11 residues long. V lost 10 bases and J 6 bases, leaving 9 bases between the germline ends. Germline CDR1 reads SEHNR; CDR2 reads FQNEAQ (reference sequence). The CDR3 sequence: CAITIAGELFF. The CDR3 bases are TGTGCCATCACAATCGCCGGGGAGCTGTTTTTT.

The rearrangement joins TRBV20-1 to TRBJ2-1; D may correspond to TRBD1 or TRBD2 (5 bases each). Germline lookup yields CDR1 DFQATT and CDR2 SNEGSKA (reference sequence). The CDR3 is made up of 13 amino acids. V gave up 0 bases and J gave up 10 bases, with 13 bases separating them. The CDR3 region is CSARDGDLLEQFF. In DNA form, the CDR3 reads TGCAGTGCTAGAGATGGGGACCTCCTCGAGCAGTTCTTC.

A single count supports this clonotype. The rearrangement links TRBV27 to TRBJ2-1; D is unclear. The CDR3 is made up of 15 amino acids. Germline V gene data show CDR1 as MNHEY and CDR2 as SMNVEV (reference sequence). Trimming took 4 bases from V and 0 from J, leaving 10 bases between them. The CDR3 region has the DNA TGTGCCAGCAGTTCACATCTGAGCTCCTACAATGAGCAGTTCTTC. Amino acids: CASSSHLSSYNEQFF.

The rearrangement links TRBV6-6 to TRBJ2-2; 8 positions agree with TRBD1. The ends lost 5 bases at V and 6 bases at J; junction bases unmatched: 5. The CDR3 has 14 residues. Germline V gene data show CDR1 as MNHNY and CDR2 as SVGAGI (reference sequence). CDR3 DNA sequence: TGTGCCAGCAGTACCCCGGACAGGGCCGGGGAGCTGTTTTTT. This translates into CASSTPDRAGELFF.

The gene calls are TRBV6-5 and TRBJ1-1; 8 bases match TRBD1. Germline trimming cut 2 bases from V and 1 base from J; bases unmatched to any gene: 0. The CDR3 is 14 residues long. Germline-derived CDR1 and CDR2 are MNHEY and SVGAGI. The CDR3 loop is CASSYGTGNTEAFF. DNA for the CDR3: TGTGCCAGCAGTTACGGGACAGGGAACACTGAAGCTTTCTTT.

The gene calls are TRBV6-5 and TRBJ1-2; weak D call: TRBD1 (5 bases). The CDR3 is 13 residues long. Germline CDR1 and CDR2: MNHEY and SVGAGI. V was clipped by 2 bases and J by 3 bases, with 7 bases between them. The CDR3 DNA sequence: TGTGCCAGCAGTTACCCGGGGGACTATGGCTACACCTTC. Translating it yields CASSYPGDYGYTF.

V and J are TRBV19 and TRBJ2-1, with TRBD2 as a possible D gene (5 bases). V lost 3 bases to trimming and J lost 9 bases, with 9 bases between them. Germline-derived CDR1 and CDR2 are LNHDA and SQIVND (reference sequence). The CDR3 loop spans 12 amino acids. CDR3 amino acids: CASSMSGVEQFF. CDR3 DNA: TGTGCCAGTAGTATGAGCGGTGTTGAGCAGTTCTTC. Full variable domain (missing parts from reference TRBV19 and TRBJ2-1): DGGITQSPKYLFRKEGQNVTLSCEQNLNHDAMYWYRQDPGQGLRLIYYSQIVNDFQKGDIAEGYSVSREKKESFPLTVTSAQKNPTAFYLCASSMSGVEQFFGPGTRLTVL.

J is TRBJ2-1 and V is TRBV24-1; 16 nucleotides line up with TRBD2. V shed 3 bases and J 6 bases; nucleotides not matched to a gene: 7. The CDR3 sequence is 18 residues long. CDR1 is KGHDR, CDR2 SFDVKD, per germline. The CDR3 coding sequence is TGTGCCACCAGTGATGACGGGACTAGCGGGAGGGCCAGCAATGAGCAGTTCTTC. It translates to CATSDDGTSGRASNEQFF.

The chain joins TRBV30 to TRBJ1-2; the match to TRBD1 covers 7 bases. V lost 0 bases to trimming and J lost 3 bases; unmatched junction nucleotides: 4. The CDR3 sequence is 14 residues long. From germline, CDR1 is GTSNPN and CDR2 SVGIG (reference sequence). CDR3: CAWSVPGTDYGYTF. CDR3 sequence (DNA): TGTGCCTGGAGTGTACCCGGGACAGACTATGGCTACACCTTC.

This clonotype appeared a single time. This chain uses TRBV18 with TRBJ1-2; D ambiguous. Between the trimmed V and J ends, which lost 3 bases and 5 bases, there was a span of 16 bases. Germline V lookup: CDR1 KGHSH, CDR2 LQKENI. This CDR3 is 15 amino acids long. The DNA of the CDR3 is TGTGCCAGCTCACCGGAGCTTCCGGACCCTTATGGCTACACCTTC. Amino acids: CASSPELPDPYGYTF.

This chain uses TRBV7-9 with TRBJ2-3; D unresolved. This CDR3 has 15 amino acids. Germline values: CDR1 SEHNR, CDR2 FQNEAQ (reference sequence). V shed 3 bases and J shed 0 bases, with 10 bases lying between them. The CDR3 loop is CASSLQQSSTDTQYF. The DNA for the CDR3 is TGTGCCAGCAGCTTGCAGCAATCTAGCACAGATACGCAGTATTTT.

This rearrangement joins TRBV30 to TRBJ2-7; 12 bases are a match to TRBD2. This CDR3 spans 13 amino acids. V was clipped by 6 bases and J by 2 bases; unmatched bases: 2. Per germline, CDR1 GTSNPN and CDR2 SVGIG (reference sequence). The CDR3 DNA follows: TGTGCCTGTCGACTAGCGGGAGCCTACGAGCAGTACTTC. Protein sequence: CACRLAGAYEQYF.

The V and J genes are TRBV7-2 and TRBJ2-7; D may be TRBD1 or TRBD2 (6 bases each). Germline V gene sequence: CDR1 SGHTA, CDR2 FQGNSA. V lost 3 bases and J 6 bases, leaving 12 bases between the germline ends. The CDR3 totals 13 residues. Here the CDR3 reads CASSFWGAGEQYF. The CDR3 DNA reads TGTGCCAGCAGCTTTTGGGGGGCGGGCGAGCAGTACTTC.

The chain couples TRBV24-1 to TRBJ2-1; TRBD2 is a possible D gene (5 bases). Trimming stripped 4 bases from V and 0 bases from J, with 12 bases between. Germline CDR1 and CDR2: KGHDR and SFDVKD. The CDR3 is 16 residues long. CDR3: CATSDHTSDSYNEQFF. CDR3 nucleotide sequence: TGTGCCACCAGTGACCATACTAGTGACTCCTACAATGAGCAGTTCTTC.

The DNA for the CDR3 is TGTGCCAGCAGCCCTGGGACAGGTAGCATTCAGTACTTC. Encoded protein: CASSPGTGSIQYF. J is TRBJ2-4 and V is TRBV9, with 8 positions matching TRBD1. This CDR3 has 13 residues. With 4 bases clipped from V and 9 bases from J, the junction kept 6 bases outside the gene matches. Germline V gene lookup returns CDR1 SGDLS and CDR2 YYNGEE. The variable domain in full, with the rest retrieved from reference TRBV9 and TRBJ2-4, is DSGVTQTPKHLITATGQRVTLRCSPRSGDLSVYWYQQSLDQGLQFLIQYYNGEERAKGNILERFSAQQFPDLHSELNLSSLELGDSALYFCASSPGTGSIQYFGAGTRLSVL.

This chain connects TRBV7-7 to TRBJ2-3; 7 bases match TRBD1. The CDR3 is 15 amino acids. The V segment lost 1 base and the J segment 3 bases; nucleotides outside the gene matches: 4. Germline V gene sequence: CDR1 SSHAT, CDR2 FNYEAQ (reference sequence). CDR3 sequence (DNA): TGTGCCAGCAGCTTAGGGGACAGTAAGACAGATACGCAGTATTTT. It yields the protein CASSLGDSKTDTQYF.

The count of this clonotype is one. The chain recombines TRBV7-9 with TRBJ2-6; tentative D call: TRBD2 (5 bases). V lost 6 bases to trimming and J lost 2 bases, with 11 bases between them. Germline CDR1 SEHNR, CDR2 FQNEAQ (reference sequence). The CDR3 covers 15 residues. CDR3 nucleotides: TGTGCCAGCAGTCTCACGGAGGCTGGGGCCAACGTCCTGACTTTC. Its translation is CASSLTEAGANVLTF.

The J gene is TRBJ2-3, the V gene TRBV5-6; D is possibly TRBD1 or TRBD2 (5 bases each). The CDR3 extends over 15 amino acids. Per germline, CDR1 SGHDT and CDR2 YYEEEE. Trimming stripped 5 bases from V and 2 bases from J, with 15 bases between. This CDR3 reads CASRLRGGLTDTQYF. The CDR3 nucleotides read TGTGCCAGCAGATTGAGGGGCGGACTCACAGATACGCAGTATTTT.

This sequence joins TRBV29-1 and TRBJ2-1, with TRBD1 matching over 10 bases. Trimming took 4 bases from V and 6 from J; bases not matched to a gene: 0. The CDR3 sequence is 12 residues long. Germline V gene sequence: CDR1 SQVTM, CDR2 ANQGSEA. The chain's CDR3 is CSVGTGGNEQFF. As DNA, the CDR3 is TGCAGCGTTGGGACAGGGGGCAATGAGCAGTTCTTC.

The J gene is TRBJ2-7, the V gene TRBV7-9, with D possibly being TRBD1 (5 bases). The V and J ends lost 5 bases and 5 bases respectively, with 19 bases between them. The length of the CDR3 is 15 residues. CDR1 SEHNR and CDR2 FQNEAQ come from the germline V gene (reference sequence). Here the CDR3 DNA reads TGTGCCAGCAGCGATACCCAGGGATGGAATAACGAGCAGTACTTC. Translated: CASSDTQGWNNEQYF.

Worth noting for this clonotype: Likely a read error: the CDR3 ends without its conserved phenylalanine or tryptophan. V gene TRBV29-1 combines with J gene TRBJ2-7; 9 bases agree with TRBD2. J lost 1 base, V lost 4 bases, and 8 bases had no gene match. The germline V gene encodes CDR1 SQVTM and CDR2 ANQGSEA. The CDR3 runs to 15 residues. CDR3 protein: CSVGFAGGLSYEQYL. CDR3 coding DNA: TGCAGCGTTGGATTTGCGGGAGGGCTATCCTACGAGCAGTACCTC.

This chain links TRBV19 with TRBJ2-7, with a tentative D call TRBD2 (6 bases). The CDR3 sequence is 13 residues long. Germline CDR1 is LNHDA and CDR2 is SQIVND (reference sequence). V lost 7 bases and J lost 0, with 10 bases in between. Here the CDR3 DNA reads TGTGCCAGTAACGGGCGGGACTCCTACGAGCAGTACTTC. It codes for CASNGRDSYEQYF. Full variable domain (missing parts from reference TRBV19 and TRBJ2-7): DGGITQSPKYLFRKEGQNVTLSCEQNLNHDAMYWYRQDPGQGLRLIYYSQIVNDFQKGDIAEGYSVSREKKESFPLTVTSAQKNPTAFYLCASNGRDSYEQYFGPGTRLTVT.

The CDR3 DNA is TGTGCCTGGAGGGGGGGAGGTACTGAAGCTTTCTTT. As protein: CAWRGGGTEAFF. The chain carries TRBV30 and TRBJ1-1; maybe TRBD1 (5 bases). This CDR3 has 12 residues. V was clipped by 3 bases and J by 5 bases, with 10 bases between them. Germline CDR1 GTSNPN, CDR2 SVGIG (reference sequence).

V is TRBV6-5 and J is TRBJ2-1; 14 bases are a match to TRBD2. Trimming cost V 1 base and J 1 base; bases outside gene matches: 9. The CDR3 consists of 20 residues. Germline V CDR1 and CDR2: MNHEY, SVGAGI. CDR3 nucleotide sequence: TGTGCCAGCAGTTACTTTCCGGGACTAGCGGGAGTTGAGTCCTACAATGAGCAGTTCTTC. Translated, it gives CASSYFPGLAGVESYNEQFF.